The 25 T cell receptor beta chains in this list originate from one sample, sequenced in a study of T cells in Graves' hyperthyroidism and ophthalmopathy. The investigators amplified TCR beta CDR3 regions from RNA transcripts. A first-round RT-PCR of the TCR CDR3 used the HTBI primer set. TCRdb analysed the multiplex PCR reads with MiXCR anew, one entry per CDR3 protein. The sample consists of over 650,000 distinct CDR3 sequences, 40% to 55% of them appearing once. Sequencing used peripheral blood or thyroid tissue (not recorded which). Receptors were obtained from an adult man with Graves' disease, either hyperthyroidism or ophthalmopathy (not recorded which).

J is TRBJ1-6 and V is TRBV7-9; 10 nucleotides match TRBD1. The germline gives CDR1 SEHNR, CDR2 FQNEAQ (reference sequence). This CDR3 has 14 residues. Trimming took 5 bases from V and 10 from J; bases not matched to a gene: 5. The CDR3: CASSQDRGVSPLHF. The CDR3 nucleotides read TGTGCCAGCAGCCAGGACAGGGGGGTATCACCCCTCCACTTT.

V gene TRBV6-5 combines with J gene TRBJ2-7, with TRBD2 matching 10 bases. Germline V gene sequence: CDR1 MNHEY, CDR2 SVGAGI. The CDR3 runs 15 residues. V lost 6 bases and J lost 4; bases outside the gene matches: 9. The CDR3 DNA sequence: TGTGCCAGCAGCGCATCAACTAGCGGGAAGTACGAGCAGTACTTC. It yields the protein CASSASTSGKYEQYF.

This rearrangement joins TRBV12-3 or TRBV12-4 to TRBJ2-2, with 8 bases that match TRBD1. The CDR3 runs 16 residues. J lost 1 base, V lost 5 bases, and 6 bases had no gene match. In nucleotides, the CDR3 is TGTGCCAGCAGTCCCCGGACAGGGTTGAACACCGGGGAGCTGTTTTTT. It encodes CASSPRTGLNTGELFF.

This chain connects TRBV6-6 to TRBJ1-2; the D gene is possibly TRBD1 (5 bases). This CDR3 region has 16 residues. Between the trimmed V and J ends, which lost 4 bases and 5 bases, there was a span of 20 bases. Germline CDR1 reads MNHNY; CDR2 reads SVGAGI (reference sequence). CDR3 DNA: TGTGCCAGCAGTTTATTCGGCGCAGGGAACCTTTATGGCTACACCTTC. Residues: CASSLFGAGNLYGYTF.

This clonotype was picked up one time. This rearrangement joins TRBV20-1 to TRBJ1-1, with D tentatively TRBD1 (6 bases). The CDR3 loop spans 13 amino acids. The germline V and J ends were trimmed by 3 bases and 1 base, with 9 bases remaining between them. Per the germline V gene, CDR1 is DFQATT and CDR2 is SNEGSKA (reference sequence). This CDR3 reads CSARGATNTEAFF. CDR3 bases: TGCAGTGCTAGGGGGGCTACGAACACTGAAGCTTTCTTT.

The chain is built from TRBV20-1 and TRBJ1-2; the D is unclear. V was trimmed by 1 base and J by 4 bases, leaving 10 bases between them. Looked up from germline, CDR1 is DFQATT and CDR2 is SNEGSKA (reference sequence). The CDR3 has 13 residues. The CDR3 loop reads CSARVPWVYGYTF. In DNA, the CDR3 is TGCAGTGCTAGAGTGCCCTGGGTCTATGGCTACACCTTC.

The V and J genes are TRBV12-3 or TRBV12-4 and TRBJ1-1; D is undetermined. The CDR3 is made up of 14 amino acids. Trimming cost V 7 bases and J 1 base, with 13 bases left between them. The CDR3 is CASILGRRNTEAFF. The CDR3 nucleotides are TGTGCCAGCATCCTGGGGAGAAGGAACACTGAAGCTTTCTTT.

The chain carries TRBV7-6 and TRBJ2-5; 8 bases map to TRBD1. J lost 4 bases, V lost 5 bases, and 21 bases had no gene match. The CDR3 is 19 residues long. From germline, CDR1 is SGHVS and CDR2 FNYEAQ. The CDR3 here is CASSLHGQGLSGEGETQYF. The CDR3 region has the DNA TGTGCCAGCAGCCTACACGGACAGGGCTTGAGCGGAGAGGGAGAGACCCAGTACTTC.

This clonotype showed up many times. The CDR3 coding sequence is TGTGCCAGCAGCCAAGAGTGGCAGGAAGAGACCCAGTACTTC. Amino acids: CASSQEWQEETQYF. The chain has TRBV14 and TRBJ2-5; no clear D gene. V was pared by 0 bases and J by 3 bases, with 8 bases between. This CDR3 spans 14 amino acids. CDR1 is SGHDN and CDR2 is FVKESK in the germline V gene.

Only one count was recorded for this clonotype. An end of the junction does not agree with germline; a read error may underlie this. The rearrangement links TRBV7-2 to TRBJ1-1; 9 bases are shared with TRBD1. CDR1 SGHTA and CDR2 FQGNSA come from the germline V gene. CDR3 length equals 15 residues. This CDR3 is CASSQAGQGSTEAFF. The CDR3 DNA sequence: TGCGCCAGCAGCCAGGCGGGACAGGGTAGCACTGAAGCTTTCTTT.

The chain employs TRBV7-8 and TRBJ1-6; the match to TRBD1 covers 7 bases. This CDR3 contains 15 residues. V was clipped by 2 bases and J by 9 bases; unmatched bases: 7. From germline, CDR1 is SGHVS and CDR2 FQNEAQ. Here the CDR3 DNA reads TGTGCCAGCAGCTTACTGGGGCCAGGGGGTTCACCCCTCCACTTT. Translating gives CASSLLGPGGSPLHF.

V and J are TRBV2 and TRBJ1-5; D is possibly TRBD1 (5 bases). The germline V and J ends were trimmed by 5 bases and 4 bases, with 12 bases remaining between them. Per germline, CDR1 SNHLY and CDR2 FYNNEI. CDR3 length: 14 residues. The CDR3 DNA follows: TGTGCCAGCAGTTACGTCAGGGCAAATCAGCCCCAGCATTTT. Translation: CASSYVRANQPQHF.

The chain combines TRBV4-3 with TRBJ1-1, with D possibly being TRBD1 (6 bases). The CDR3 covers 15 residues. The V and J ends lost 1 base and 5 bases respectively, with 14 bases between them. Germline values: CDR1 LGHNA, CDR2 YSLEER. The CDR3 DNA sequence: TGCGCCAGCAGCCAAGGAACACAGGGAGAGACTGAAGCTTTCTTT. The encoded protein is CASSQGTQGETEAFF.

This chain's CDR3 is CASSVAGDPNTEAFF. CDR3 DNA sequence: TGCGCCAGCAGTGTGGCAGGGGATCCGAACACTGAAGCTTTCTTT. The chain employs TRBV10-2 and TRBJ1-1; a possible D gene is TRBD1 (6 bases). The germline V gene encodes CDR1 WSHSY and CDR2 SAAADI. CDR3 length: 15 amino acids. Deletions cut 4 bases from V and 1 base from J, with 13 bases between.

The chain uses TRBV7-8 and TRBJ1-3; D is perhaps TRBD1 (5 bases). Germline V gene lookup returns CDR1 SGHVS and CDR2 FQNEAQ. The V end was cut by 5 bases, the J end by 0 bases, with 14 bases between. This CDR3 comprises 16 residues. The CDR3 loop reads CASSPGPHSSGNTIYF. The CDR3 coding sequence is TGTGCCAGCAGCCCGGGACCGCACTCCTCTGGAAACACCATATATTTT.

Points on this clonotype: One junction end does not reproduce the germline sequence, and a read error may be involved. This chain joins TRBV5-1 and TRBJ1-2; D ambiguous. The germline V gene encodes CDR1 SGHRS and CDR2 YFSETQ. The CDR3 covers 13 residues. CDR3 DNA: TGTGCCAGCAGCTCCACCTTGCGCGATGGCTACACCTTC. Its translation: CASSSTLRDGYTF.

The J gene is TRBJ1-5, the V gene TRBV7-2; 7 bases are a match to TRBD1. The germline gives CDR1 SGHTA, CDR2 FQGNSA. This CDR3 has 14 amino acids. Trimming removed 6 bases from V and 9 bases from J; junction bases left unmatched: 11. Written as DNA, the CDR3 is TGTGCCAGCAGTTCCGGGACAGCCCCAGGGCCCCAGCATTTT. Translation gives CASSSGTAPGPQHF. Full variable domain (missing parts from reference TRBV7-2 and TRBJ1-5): GAGVSQSPSNKVTEKGKDVELRCDPISGHTALYWYRQSLGQGLEFLIYFQGNSAPDKSGLPSDRFSAERTGGSVSTLTIQRTQQEDSAVYLCASSSGTAPGPQHFGDGTRLSIL.

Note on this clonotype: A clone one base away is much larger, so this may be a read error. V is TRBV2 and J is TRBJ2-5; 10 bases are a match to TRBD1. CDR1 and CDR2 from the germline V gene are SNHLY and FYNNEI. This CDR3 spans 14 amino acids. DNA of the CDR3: TGTGCCACCAGTGACAGGGGGCGAAAGGAGACCCGGTACTTC. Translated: CATSDRGRKETRYF.

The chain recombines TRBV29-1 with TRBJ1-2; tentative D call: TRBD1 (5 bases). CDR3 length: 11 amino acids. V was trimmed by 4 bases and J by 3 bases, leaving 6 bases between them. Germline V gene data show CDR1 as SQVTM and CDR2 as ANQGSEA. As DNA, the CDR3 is TGCAGCGTTGGGACATACTATGGCTACACCTTC. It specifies CSVGTYYGYTF.

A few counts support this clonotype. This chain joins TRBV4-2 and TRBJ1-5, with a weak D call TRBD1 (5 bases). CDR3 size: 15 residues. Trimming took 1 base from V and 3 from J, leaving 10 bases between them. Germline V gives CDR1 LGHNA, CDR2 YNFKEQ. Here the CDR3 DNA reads TGTGCCAGCAGCCAAGCCCCGACAGACAATCAGCCCCAGCATTTT. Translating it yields CASSQAPTDNQPQHF.

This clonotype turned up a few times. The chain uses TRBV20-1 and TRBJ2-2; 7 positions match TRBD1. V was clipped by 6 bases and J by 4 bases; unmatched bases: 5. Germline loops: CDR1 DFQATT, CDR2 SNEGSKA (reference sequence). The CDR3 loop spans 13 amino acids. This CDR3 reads CSAMTGITGELFF. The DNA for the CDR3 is TGCAGTGCAATGACAGGGATCACCGGGGAGCTGTTTTTT.

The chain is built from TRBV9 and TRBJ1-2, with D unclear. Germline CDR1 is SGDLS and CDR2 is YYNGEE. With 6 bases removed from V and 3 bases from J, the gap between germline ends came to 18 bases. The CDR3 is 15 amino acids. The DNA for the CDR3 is TGTGCCAGCACCCCCTCCGTCACGTGGGACTATGGCTACACCTTC. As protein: CASTPSVTWDYGYTF.

The CDR3 reads CSVGTGRNEAFF. CDR3 in DNA: TGCAGCGTGGGGACAGGACGGAATGAAGCTTTCTTT. The rearrangement uses TRBV29-1 and TRBJ1-1; TRBD1 aligns across 8 bases. The V gene end was trimmed by 6 bases and the J gene end by 7 bases; junction bases not matched to a gene: 7. CDR3 length equals 12 residues. Per germline, CDR1 SQVTM and CDR2 ANQGSEA. Based on the CDR3 plus reference TRBV29-1 and TRBJ1-1, the full variable domain is SAVISQKPSRDICQRGTSLTIQCQVDSQVTMMFWYRQQPGQSLTLIATANQGSEATYESGFVIDKFPISRPNLTFSTLTVSNMSPEDSSIYLCSVGTGRNEAFFGQGTRLTVV.

In nucleotides, the CDR3 is TGTGCCACCAGCAGAGATACACTCGTAGAGACCCAGTACTTC. This gives the protein CATSRDTLVETQYF. The V gene is TRBV15, the J gene TRBJ2-5; no definite D call. CDR3 length equals 14 residues. The germline gives CDR1 LNHNV, CDR2 YYDKDF (reference sequence). The V end was cut by 0 bases, the J end by 4 bases, with 9 bases between.

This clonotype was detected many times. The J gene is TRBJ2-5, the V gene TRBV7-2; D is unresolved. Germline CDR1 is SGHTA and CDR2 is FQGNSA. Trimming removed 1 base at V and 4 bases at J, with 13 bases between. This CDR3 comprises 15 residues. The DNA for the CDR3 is TGTGCCAGCAGCTTAGGGTGGCTGACCTTAGAGACCCAGTACTTC. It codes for CASSLGWLTLETQYF.